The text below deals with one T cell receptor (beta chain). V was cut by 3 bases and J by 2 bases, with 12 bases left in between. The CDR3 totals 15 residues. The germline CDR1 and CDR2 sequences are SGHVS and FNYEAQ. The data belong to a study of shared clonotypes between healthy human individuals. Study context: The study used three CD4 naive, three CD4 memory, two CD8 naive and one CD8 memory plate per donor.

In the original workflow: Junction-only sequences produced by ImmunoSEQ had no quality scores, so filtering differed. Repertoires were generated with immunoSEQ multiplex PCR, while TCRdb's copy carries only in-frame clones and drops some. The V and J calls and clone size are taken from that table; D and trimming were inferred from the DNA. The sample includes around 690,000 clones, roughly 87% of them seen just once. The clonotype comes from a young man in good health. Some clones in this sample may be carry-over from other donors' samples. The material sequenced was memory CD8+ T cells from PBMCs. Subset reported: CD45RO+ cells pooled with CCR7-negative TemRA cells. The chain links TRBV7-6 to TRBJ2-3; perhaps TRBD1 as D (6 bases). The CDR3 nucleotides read TGTGCCAGCAGCTTGAGATCGGGACACACAGATACGCAGTATTTT. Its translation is CASSLRSGHTDTQYF.